One and the same sample provided the 5 T cell receptor beta chains below, sequenced in a study of blood T cell repertoires in COVID-19. Generated by immunoSEQ multiplex PCR, the TCRdb table keeps only in-frame clones and is missing some. This table holds 150,000 to 180,000 clones, 75% to 90% found once. Sequencing was carried out using peripheral blood. The receptors derive from a man between 60 and 75 years old with acute or convalescent COVID-19.

Only one count was recorded for this clone. The chain uses TRBV21-1 and TRBJ2-2; TRBD2 was called by the table and not checked on the DNA. TRBV21-1 is reported as a pseudogene. The CDR3 loop spans 14 amino acids. CDR3 DNA sequence: TGTGCCAGCAGCAAACTAGCGAAACACCGGGGAGCTGTTTTT. It translates to CASSKLAKHRGAVF.

The chain employs TRBV2 and TRBJ1-5; D uncertain. Germline CDR1 reads SNHLY; CDR2 reads FYNNEI. V gave up 2 bases and J gave up 8 bases, with 16 bases separating them. The CDR3 has 15 residues. The CDR3 spells CASSELGSDSEPQHF. CDR3 coding DNA: TGTGCCAGCAGTGAACTGGGTTCGGATAGCGAGCCCCAGCATTTT.

The V gene is TRBV7-2, the J gene TRBJ1-1, with TRBD1 matching 8 bases. Germline CDR1 SGHTA, CDR2 FQGNSA. There are 12 residues in the CDR3. The J segment lost 13 bases and the V segment lost 3 bases, leaving 7 bases of the junction unmatched. The CDR3 sequence is CASSFGQGGCFF. As DNA, the CDR3 is TGTGCCAGCAGCTTTGGACAGGGTGGTTGTTTCTTT.

The chain recombines TRBV9 with TRBJ2-7, with 10 bases aligning to TRBD2. Losses at the gene ends were 3 bases for V and 6 bases for J; bases not matched to a gene: 9. This CDR3 contains 15 residues. Looked up from germline, CDR1 is SGDLS and CDR2 is YYNGEE. For the CDR3, the DNA is TGTGCCAGCAGCGCTTCCAGCGGGGGGGCCTCCGAGCAGTACTTC. It encodes CASSASSGGASEQYF.

V is TRBV5-1 and J is TRBJ2-7; maybe TRBD1 (6 bases). Deletions cut 2 bases from V and 2 bases from J, with 14 bases between. From germline, CDR1 is SGHRS and CDR2 YFSETQ. The CDR3 loop spans 15 amino acids. CDR3 residues: CASSFSGDTTYEQYF. For the CDR3, the DNA is TGCGCCAGCAGCTTTTCCGGGGACACGACCTACGAGCAGTACTTC.